This TCR beta chain derives from a study of a mutant IDH1 vaccine in newly diagnosed glioma. Study at large: Of the patients given treatment, approximately 60% were male and around 40% were female, and a mean age of around 38 years was recorded. Findings and caveats of the study: Changes in the top peripheral T cell clonotypes seemingly had no bearing on pseudoprogression.

Time point: baseline, week 1 (first vaccination visit). Sample treatment: pre-vaccination baseline after standard-of-care therapy. The astrocytomas were IDH1-mutant, ATRX-negative, and WHO grade 3 or 4. Profiled with immunoSEQ multiplex PCR; TCRdb holds only in-frame clones, not every one. The sample shows some 60,000 clones, more than 85% of them seen only once. Concerning this clone: Antigen: not known.

The CDR3 is 17 amino acids. V was shortened by 1 base and J by 0 bases, with 12 bases between the two germline ends. The germline CDR1 and CDR2 sequences are MNHNS and SASEGT. The genes are TRBV6-1 and TRBJ2-2; a possible D gene is TRBD1 (6 bases). The clonotype comes from a man aged 50 to 60 with glioma. Sequencing used PBMCs, obtained from a glioma patient treated with radiotherapy, temozolomide or both. This CDR3 reads CASSEVGGWANTGELFF. For the CDR3, the DNA is TGTGCCAGCAGTGAAGTTGGGGGCTGGGCGAACACCGGGGAGCTGTTTTTT.